This TCR beta chain was captured in a study of blood T cell repertoires in COVID-19. Study at large: Spain, Italy and the United States supplied samples that represented acute and convalescent COVID-19. Sources were T cells, B-cell-depleted T cells, or PBMCs; the material itself was cDNA or gDNA.

Living in 24 US areas, the participants were between roughly 18 and 89 years of age. Two consecutive negative NP/OP PCR tests, clearance, or resolved symptoms defined Cohort 3 recovery. Trimming cost V 4 bases and J 0 bases; bases outside gene matches: 9. CDR1 is SGHNT, CDR2 YYREEE, per germline (reference sequence). The CDR3 spans 16 residues. The table came from immunoSEQ multiplex PCR; TCRdb's copy has only in-frame clones and leaves some out. Seen here are over 300,000 clones, approximately 90% observed once, and the top ten hold approximately 5.4%. Sequencing input: PBMCs or T cells enriched from blood (not recorded which). The clonotype originates from a woman in her twenties or thirties who had recovered from COVID-19. The chain links TRBV5-4 to TRBJ2-7, with TRBD1 matching 8 bases. The DNA of the CDR3 is TGTGCCAGCAGCCAAGGGACAGGACTACTCTCCTACGAGCAGTACTTC. The encoded protein is CASSQGTGLLSYEQYF.